These 11 T cell receptor beta chains came from one sample sequenced in a study of lung T cells in sarcoidosis with Löfgren's syndrome. TCRdb called the reads again in MiXCR, with one record for every CDR3 protein. This table holds some 500 distinct CDR3 sequences, about 31% found once. The specimen was CD4+ T cells from PBMCs. The source is a human donor with sarcoidosis (Löfgren's syndrome or another form), or a control subject (not recorded which).

Worth noting for this clonotype: A read error may produce the germline difference seen at one junction end. The V and J genes are TRBV19 and TRBJ1-2; tentative D call: TRBD1 (6 bases). Germline V gives CDR1 LNHDA, CDR2 SQIVND (reference sequence). CDR3 length equals 15 residues. This chain's CDR3 is CASTRGGGLAHGYTF. The CDR3 nucleotides read TGCGCCAGTACCCGAGGGGGGGGCCTTGCCCATGGCTACACCTTC.

With regard to this clonotype: The junction does not match germline at one end; this may be a read error. The V and J genes are TRBV7-2 and TRBJ2-7; weak D call: TRBD1 (7 bases). This CDR3 contains 15 residues. Germline CDR1 is SGHTA and CDR2 is FQGNSA. CDR3 region: CASSPRQGLAYEQYF. The CDR3 nucleotides are TGTGCCAGCAGCCCCCGACAGGGACTCGCCTACGAGCAATACTTC.

This clonotype is labeled hyperexpanded. This chain connects TRBV6-2 or TRBV6-3 to TRBJ2-3; D is tentatively TRBD1 or TRBD2 (5 bases each). Trimming removed 0 bases at V and 4 bases at J, with 17 bases between. The CDR3 is 17 amino acids. Germline V gene sequence: CDR1 MNHEY, CDR2 SVGEGT. DNA of the CDR3: TGTGCCAGCAGTTACTCCTTCTCTGGGACCCCCTCAGATACGCAGTATTTT. It specifies CASSYSFSGTPSDTQYF.

This clonotype ranks as large. CDR3 residues: CASSLEAVSTDTQYF. CDR3 sequence (DNA): TGTGCCAGCAGCTTAGAGGCAGTTAGCACAGATACGCAGTATTTT. The chain couples TRBV7-2 to TRBJ2-3; the D is unclear. The V gene's germline CDR1 is SGHTA and CDR2 FQGNSA. This CDR3 has 15 amino acids. V shed 1 base and J shed 0 bases, with 8 bases lying between them.

Note on this clonotype: The junction differs from germline at one of its ends, possibly a read error. J is TRBJ1-5 and V is TRBV6-2 or TRBV6-3, with D possibly matching TRBD1 (5 bases). Germline lookup yields CDR1 MNHEY and CDR2 SVGEGT. The CDR3 has 13 amino acids. The CDR3 bases are TGTGCCAGCAGCAACAGGCTGGGGCAGTCCCAGCACTTC. This codes for CASSNRLGQSQHF.

This clonotype is termed medium-sized. The chain couples TRBV12-3 or TRBV12-4 to TRBJ2-1; maybe TRBD1 (5 bases). The CDR3 has 15 amino acids. Trimming shortened V by 3 bases and J by 8 bases, and 17 bases separated the two germline ends. The CDR3 DNA sequence: TGTGCCAGCAGTTTCCAACAGGTGTCCCCCTATGAGCAGTTCTTC. Its translation: CASSFQQVSPYEQFF.

Relative to its sample, this clonotype is large. This chain connects TRBV20-1 to TRBJ2-5; unclear D gene. The CDR3 extends over 14 amino acids. The V gene's germline CDR1 is DFQATT and CDR2 SNEGSKA (reference sequence). Trimming removed 0 bases from V and 2 bases from J, with 10 bases in between. The CDR3: CSARDSTVQETQYF. The CDR3 DNA follows: TGCAGTGCTAGAGATAGCACAGTACAAGAGACCCAGTACTTC.

This clonotype is medium-sized. This chain links TRBV5-1 with TRBJ1-3, with 8 bases matching TRBD1. Germline V lookup: CDR1 SGHRS, CDR2 YFSETQ. The CDR3 runs to 16 residues. The ends lost 0 bases at V and 3 bases at J; junction bases unmatched: 5. The CDR3 coding sequence is TGCGCCAGCAGCTTGGACGGACAGGGACATGGAAACACCATATATTTT. This sequence encodes CASSLDGQGHGNTIYF.

Details on this clonotype: A junction boundary mismatches the germline segment, possibly from a read error. The chain joins TRBV2 to TRBJ2-3; 13 bases are a match to TRBD2. The CDR3 loop spans 14 amino acids. The germline V gene encodes CDR1 SNHLY and CDR2 FYNNEI. As DNA, the CDR3 is TGTGCCATCAGTGGACTAGCGGGAGTAGATACCCAGTATTTC. It specifies CAISGLAGVDTQYF.

This clonotype rates as medium-sized. The rearrangement joins TRBV30 to TRBJ2-7; D remains ambiguous. The V gene lost 2 bases and the J gene lost 5 bases, with 13 bases spanning the gap. The CDR3 contains 13 residues. Germline CDR1 and CDR2: GTSNPN and SVGIG (reference sequence). Here the CDR3 DNA reads TGTGCCTGGAGTCCCCAGGTTGGCAACGAGCAGTACTTC. Protein: CAWSPQVGNEQYF.

The genes are TRBV4-3 and TRBJ2-5; TRBD2 matches 7 bases. The CDR3 length is 16 residues. The V gene's germline CDR1 is LGHNA and CDR2 YSLEER. CDR3 DNA: TGCACCAACAGCCAAGATCTAGGGGAGGGCGCAGAGACCCAGTACTTC. Its translation is CTNSQDLGEGAETQYF.